This TCR beta chain appears in the sequencing data of a study of cytomegalovirus exposure and HLA in healthy donors. For the study at large: Of all 360 or so donors who were genotyped, roughly 81% belonged to the Caucasian-associated ancestry cluster. Study outcomes and limitations: TCR sequences were mostly rare, though some public TCRs occurred in many donors.

PCR primers comprised 60 Vbeta and 13 Jbeta primers. The protocol was immunoSEQ multiplex PCR, while the TCRdb copy is restricted to in-frame clones and leaves out a portion. This table lists approximately 110,000 clones. On this clone itself: Its target is unknown.

The junction had 7 bases not matched to a gene; V was cut back by 3 bases and J by 8 bases. The germline V gene encodes CDR1 SGDLS and CDR2 YYNGEE. CDR3 length equals 15 residues. The TCR originated in a man aged 40-49 years in good health and CMV-seropositive. Sample: PBMCs. The V gene is TRBV9, the J gene TRBJ2-1, with TRBD2 identical over 11 bases. As DNA, the CDR3 is TGTGCCAGCAGCGCGGATATAGCGGGAGGGGATGAGCAGTTCTTC. It encodes CASSADIAGGDEQFF.